This TCR beta chain was captured in a study of beta chain features in type 1 diabetes. Study outcomes and limitations: The naive, central memory and Treg TCRB repertoires showed an apparent similarity that was greater among patients than among healthy donors. Moderately but significantly shorter TCRB CDR3s were found in Type 1 diabetes patients in all four CD4+ subsets.

Trimming cost V 6 bases and J 1 base, with 13 bases left between them. The germline V gene has CDR1 LNHDA and CDR2 SQIVND (reference sequence). The CDR3 consists of 15 residues. Investigators reverse transcribed all isolated RNA, so they sequenced expressed TCRB transcripts. The repertoire was sequenced with immunoSEQ multiplex PCR; TCRdb's copy has only in-frame clones and lacks some. The sample carries over 600,000 clones, around 12% recorded once. In the case of this clone: Its antigen is not identified.

The sample was naive CD4+ T cells from blood. This chain connects TRBV19 to TRBJ1-3, with unresolved D. This receptor was obtained from a man aged 25 to 45 with type 1 diabetes. The CDR3 reads CASSHGPSSGNTIYF. CDR3 DNA: TGTGCCAGTAGCCACGGACCGAGTTCTGGAAACACCATATATTTT.